One T cell receptor beta chain is described in this entry. What antigen it recognizes has not been identified. Base quality data are lacking; no much larger clone is found one base away. The cohort was made up of about 610 healthy bone marrow donors. Cohort members were all nominally healthy when sampled, although unrecorded immune exposures were likely present. The donor was CMV seronegative and belonged to the group of around 350 seronegative cohort members. A peripheral blood sample was collected from each donor, and TCR beta sequencing was performed on peripheral blood mononuclear cells. The Qiagen DNeasy Blood Extraction Kit was used to extract genomic DNA from the blood cell samples. At the junction V is shortened by 5 bases and J by 0 bases, with 8 bases in between. From the cysteine up to the phenylalanine, the CDR3 has a length of 14 residues. This entry keeps only the CDR3 DNA: 42 bases, framed from base 1. Via the germline V gene (reference sequence), CDR1 is MNHEY and CDR2 SMNVEV.

Library preparation was by the immunoSEQ multiplex PCR assay. For the multiplex PCR, a mixture combining 60 forward primers for TCR Vbeta segments and 13 reverse primers for TCR Jbeta segments was used. Amplification of the CDR3 region of rearranged TCR beta genes was performed with a multiplex PCR assay on genomic DNA. Amplified TCR beta libraries were sequenced as 87-base-pair reads on the Illumina HiSeq System. The study's processing was this. Across the 670 or so repertoires, a later analysis counted approximately 83 million unique TCR beta chains, roughly 11 million of which were shared by at least two donors. Raw reads were error-corrected and collapsed into unique sequences by a nearest-neighbor algorithm in which closely related sequences were merged to remove PCR and sequencing errors. To assign V, D and J gene segments, CDR3 sequences were aligned to IMGT reference sequences. For a sequence to be retained, a match of at least six nucleotides was required to both a V gene segment and a J gene segment. A rearrangement was called productive if the CDR3 had no stop codons and remained in frame with V and J, and every other rearrangement was called non-productive. Following IMGT convention, CDR3 was defined as the stretch from the second conserved V-encoded cysteine to the conserved J-encoded phenylalanine. Sequences without an unambiguous match to a single V gene segment were excluded from the earlier analysis of a few hundred of the donors. An earlier analysis of a few hundred of the donors called V segments functional above 56.7% productive rearrangements and segregating when the between-donor standard deviation exceeded 5%. A statistical classification framework was developed to diagnose cytomegalovirus status using the catalog of TCR beta chain sequences. V and J gene assignment, in a later analysis, came from comparing TCR nucleotide sequences with IMGT/GENE-DB human TR gene sequences. In a later analysis, CDR3 sequences and most-parsimonious VDJ recombination scenarios were assigned using the TCRdist pipeline. In a later analysis, every TCR beta chain was defined by the combination of its CDR3 amino acid sequence and its V-gene family, and reads without a unique V-gene family were dropped. As a way to deal with suspected cross-contamination and a sequencing artifact, a later analysis dropped under 600 nucleotide sequences that were highly shared and had low generation probability. In a later analysis, a clonal expansion index was calculated for each public chain from normalized within-repertoire ranks of inferred template counts. In a later analysis, generation probabilities were computed using a VDJ recombination model fitted to out-of-frame rearrangements, and the results were checked against IGoR. In a later analysis, TCR-TCR, TCR-HLA and TCR-CMV co-occurrence was scored with hypergeometric tests, and a repertoire-size bias correction was applied to TCR pairs. False discovery rates were estimated in a later analysis by permuting HLA or CMV assignments 20 times. In a later analysis, co-occurring TCRs were grouped using DBSCAN, and TCRdist sequence similarity was added for clustering within HLA-allele-positive subsets. For co-occurrence clustering, repertoires with fewer than 30,000 or more than 120,000 public chains were excluded, along with roughly five repertoires with anomalous nucleotide sharing. In its TCRdb copy, this immuneACCESS table keeps in-frame sequences only and misses some clones. Where compared with another copy, unresolved V genes explain less than half of these, and the others have no known cause. The D gene and trimming were derived from the DNA, and the V and J assignments and clone size from that table. For this sample the table gives tens of thousands of clones, of which approximately 82% were detected only once. The top ten clonotypes cover roughly 2% of the sample.

This sample was taken from a study of cytomegalovirus exposure and HLA in healthy donors (TCRdb year 2017). Concerning the study at large: An earlier analysis of roughly 630 of the donors reported more than 250 Gb of sequence data and 100 million to 140 million unique TCR beta sequences from some 180 million T cells. An earlier analysis of approximately 500 of the donors applied high-throughput TCR beta sequencing to assess whether each TCR beta V gene segment acted as functional or pseudogenic. The study profiled the T cell repertoires of about 640 subjects by immunosequencing and related them to cytomegalovirus serostatus. A later analysis re-analyzed previously published TCR beta repertoires from 660 or so donors and added high-resolution HLA genotyping to study TCR occurrence patterns. HLA typing included class I and class II loci at four-digit resolution. The study was designed to test whether signatures of past pathogen exposure could be identified by cataloging public T cell receptors. Genome-wide SNP genotypes for about 65% of the 666 donors were used in a later genetic analysis, which treated that subset as a discovery cohort. Of the roughly 410 genotyped donors, more than 75% were placed in the genetic ancestry cluster associated with self-reported Caucasian donors. Typing coverage differed by locus: A, B, C, DRB1 and DQB1 were typed in roughly 620-630 donors, DQA1 in 500 to 550, DPA1 in 600 to 610, and DPB1 in 400 to 490. All discovery cohort repertoires had been generated using a single sequencing platform. Because of strong linkage in the cohort, five DR-DQ haplotypes were treated as single units for association and clustering. Along with the approximately 620-subject first cohort, a separate validation cohort of over a hundred different subjects was used. Rather than using new phenotypic data, the later analysis identified candidate immune exposures from TCR beta sequences and from how often those sequences occurred across donors. High-throughput TCR immunosequencing, statistical association of individual TCRs with disease status, and machine learning were combined to predict cytomegalovirus infection status. Across 398 genotyped donors of the cohort, an average of approximately 220,000 unique TCR beta nucleotide sequences per donor were sequenced, and roughly 20% of those sequences were non-productive. Roughly 300 gigabases of sequencing data and tens of millions of unique TCR sequences were included in an early release covering several hundred HLA-typed donors. Alongside the repertoire data, information on donor age, sex, ethnicity and CMV serostatus was compiled. Study-wide conclusions, independent of this receptor: The only immune exposure information available for the cohort was CMV serostatus. Because counts were too low, seventeen rarely observed V segments, including chromosome 9 orphons, were excluded from the earlier analysis of around 590 of the donors. Compared with equally common non-associated chains, HLA-associated TCR beta chains in a later analysis were more clonally expanded and had lower generation probabilities. V-gene and J-gene trimming of TCR beta chains was associated with a missense DCLRE1C variant in a later genetic analysis, and the association was replicated in an independent cohort. The cohort was sequenced for TCR beta chains only, and without alpha or paired-chain data the features that could be detected were limited. According to a later analysis, most CMV-associated TCR beta chains appeared to be HLA-restricted, and the HLA associations seemed to be driven largely by CMV exposure. Sequencing depth was assumed to be roughly uniform across donors in the presence/absence analyses, though that assumption may not hold. Compared with the roughly 710-donor mean, donors in an Asian-associated ancestry cluster had fewer N-insertions in productive TCRs, according to a later genetic analysis. A further reported finding was that TCR beta sequences accurately predicted the HLA-A and HLA-B alleles for most subjects in the first cohort. In both the original and validation cohorts, the classifier was reported to diagnose cytomegalovirus status with high specificity and sensitivity. A few of the identified cytomegalovirus-associated TCR beta chains were confirmed in vitro to be specific for cytomegalovirus antigens. In a later analysis, some 18,000 TCR beta sequences were associated with specific HLA alleles at a false discovery rate of 0.05. Linkage disequilibrium might explain the correlated functional status among segregating V segments, but an unknown experimental factor could not be excluded. A later analysis found that TCR association rates varied across HLA loci, with DRB1 alleles showing the most associated TCRs and HLA-C alleles the fewest. According to the authors, the approach could potentially be generalized to other disease states and immunological phenotypes. Because some donors lacked HLA typing at each locus, the association tests relied only on the typed subset. A group of highly shared sequence variants was considered likely to be a technical artifact of the sequencing pipeline. Some IMGT-functional V segments, including TRBV6-2 and TRBV6-3, could not be told apart with the 87-base-pair reads, so those segments were excluded. The study gave a list of roughly 150 TCR beta chains associated with cytomegalovirus. According to a later analysis, parvovirus B19, influenza, CMV and Epstein-Barr virus appeared linked to several top co-occurrence clusters. Most TCR sequences were seen in very few donors, while some public TCRs were found in many individuals. Strong co-occurrence of HLA alleles, especially DR and DQ, made assigning TCR associations to individual alleles difficult. An earlier analysis of approximately 540 of the donors showed that most TCR beta V segments appeared in productive rearrangements either about 90% or about 30% of the time, which broadly matched IMGT annotations.

The chain is assembled from TRBV27 and TRBJ1-5; the D gene cannot be named for sure. The sample comprised PBMCs. The clonotype originates from a man between 18 and 29 years old in good health and CMV-seronegative. The CDR3 loop reads CASSPSLSNQPQHF. The nucleotide sequence is given as TGTGCCAGCAGTCCAAGCCTTAGCAATCAGCCCCAGCATTTT.